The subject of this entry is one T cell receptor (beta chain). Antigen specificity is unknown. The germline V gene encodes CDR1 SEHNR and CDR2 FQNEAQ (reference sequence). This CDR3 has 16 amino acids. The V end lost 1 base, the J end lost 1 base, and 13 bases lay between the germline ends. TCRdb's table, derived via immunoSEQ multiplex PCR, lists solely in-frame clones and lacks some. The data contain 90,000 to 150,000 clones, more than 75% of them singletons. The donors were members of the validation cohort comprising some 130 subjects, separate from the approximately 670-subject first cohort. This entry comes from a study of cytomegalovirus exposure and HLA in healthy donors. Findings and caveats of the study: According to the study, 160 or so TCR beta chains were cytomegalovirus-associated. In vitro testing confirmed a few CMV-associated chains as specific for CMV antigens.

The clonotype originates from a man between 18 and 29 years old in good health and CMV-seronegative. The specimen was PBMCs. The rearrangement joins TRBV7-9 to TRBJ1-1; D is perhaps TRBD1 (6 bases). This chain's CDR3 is CASSLGWSTGNTEAFF. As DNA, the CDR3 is TGTGCCAGCAGCTTAGGATGGTCGACAGGGAACACTGAAGCTTTCTTT.